This T cell receptor beta chain was captured in a study of beta chain features in type 1 diabetes. Of the isolated RNA, all was reverse transcribed, and so the sequenced material was expressed TCRB transcripts. The read count averaged about 3.3 million across naive, central memory and regulatory T cell samples. Repertoires were generated with immunoSEQ multiplex PCR, while TCRdb's copy carries only in-frame clones and drops some. In the table there are about 220,000 clones, approximately 10% of which are singletons. Germline CDR1 is MGHRA and CDR2 is YSYEKL. The CDR3 sequence is 14 residues long. With 4 bases clipped from V and 7 bases from J, the junction kept 6 bases outside the gene matches.

The sample consisted of central memory CD4+ T cells from blood. The chain is built from TRBV4-1 and TRBJ1-4; 7 bases are a match to TRBD1. The receptor comes from a man aged 18 to 29 in good health. The CDR3 region is CASSPDRATEKLFF. In DNA, the CDR3 is TGCGCCAGCAGCCCAGACAGGGCGACTGAAAAACTGTTTTTT.